These 18 T cell receptor beta chains share one sample of origin, sequenced in a study of response to subunit inactivated influenza vaccine. In TCRdb, the RT-PCR reads were re-called with MiXCR into one record per CDR3 protein. The data contain roughly 540,000 distinct CDR3 sequences, around a quarter of them singletons. These data also featured in a second study, about T cells expressing NK-cell markers. Turning to that study: The TCR beta cDNA came from 5'RACE template switching with UMIs.

The starting material was CD4+ T cells sorted from PBMCs, obtained about 12 days after vaccination. The receptors come from a man between 50 and 59 years old who received an inactivated influenza vaccine.

This clonotype turned up a few times. The chain employs TRBV29-1 and TRBJ2-1, with D uncertain. In germline, CDR1 is SQVTM, CDR2 ANQGSEA. This CDR3 contains 16 residues. Trimming cost V 4 bases and J 4 bases, with 20 bases left between them. This CDR3 is CSVGKVLASDYNEQFF. Here the CDR3 DNA reads TGCAGCGTTGGGAAGGTCTTGGCGTCGGATTACAATGAGCAGTTCTTC.

In DNA, the CDR3 is TGTGCCAGCAGCTTGCTTCCCAGGGGGGACACTGAAGCTTTCTTT. Translated: CASSLLPRGDTEAFF. This chain uses TRBV5-6 with TRBJ1-1, with 7 bases that match TRBD1. Germline V gene lookup returns CDR1 SGHDT and CDR2 YYEEEE. The trim removed 1 base at V and 3 bases at J, leaving 6 bases unmatched. The CDR3 spans 15 residues.

This clonotype was seen repeatedly, ten times or more. This sequence joins TRBV12-3 or TRBV12-4 and TRBJ1-6, with TRBD1 matching 8 bases. The CDR3 length is 15 residues. V lost 1 base and J lost 9; bases outside the gene matches: 5. CDR3 sequence: CASSLGDRRSSPLHF. CDR3 DNA: TGTGCCAGCAGTTTAGGGGACAGGAGGAGTTCACCCCTCCACTTT.

The CDR3 DNA follows: TGTGCCAGCAGCCTCCCCCCTTTACTAGCGGGGGCCTACAATGAGCAGTTCTTC. Its translation is CASSLPPLLAGAYNEQFF. The rearrangement uses TRBV3-1 and TRBJ2-1; 11 nucleotides line up with TRBD2. The ends lost 4 bases at V and 2 bases at J; junction bases unmatched: 10. Germline assignment: CDR1 LGHDT and CDR2 YNNKEL (reference sequence). The CDR3 totals 18 residues.

The V and J genes are TRBV11-3 and TRBJ2-3; D call uncertain. CDR1 is SGHNT and CDR2 is YENEEA in the germline V gene. The ends were cut back, 8 bases at V and 13 bases at J, with 7 bases in the middle. The CDR3 has 8 amino acids. The CDR3, as DNA: TGTGCCAGCCGCATGGAGTATTTT. Protein product: CASRMEYF.

Only a few counts were recorded for this clonotype. The chain has TRBV12-3 or TRBV12-4 and TRBJ2-5; 9 nucleotides agree with TRBD2. The CDR3 is 15 residues long. With V trimmed by 4 bases and J by 5 bases, 8 bases remained unmatched. The CDR3 DNA is TGTGCCAGCAGTTCGTTAGCGGGAGAATGGGAGACCCAGTACTTC. The encoded protein is CASSSLAGEWETQYF.

This chain uses TRBV28 with TRBJ1-5, with D tentatively TRBD1 (5 bases). Trimming removed 3 bases from V and 6 bases from J, with 15 bases in between. Germline V lookup: CDR1 MDHEN, CDR2 SYDVKM. The CDR3 spans 15 residues. As DNA, the CDR3 is TGTGCCAGCAGTTTTTATGGGGGTCTGGGTCAGCCCCAGCATTTT. Protein: CASSFYGGLGQPQHF.

The sample holds a few counts of this clonotype. The chain uses TRBV15 and TRBJ2-7, with TRBD2 matching over 7 bases. CDR3 length equals 17 residues. J gave up 2 bases and V 4 bases, and 14 bases lay outside the gene matches. Germline V lookup: CDR1 LNHNV, CDR2 YYDKDF (reference sequence). Here the CDR3 reads CATSTNLQRGNPYEQYF. The CDR3 DNA is TGTGCCACCAGCACAAACCTGCAGCGGGGCAACCCCTACGAGCAGTACTTC.

This clonotype was seen more than once but under ten times. The chain joins TRBV5-1 to TRBJ2-1; maybe TRBD2 (5 bases). The ends were cut back, 2 bases at V and 7 bases at J, with 13 bases in the middle. The CDR3 has 14 amino acids. Germline V gene lookup returns CDR1 SGHRS and CDR2 YFSETQ. The CDR3 spells CASSLAGIENEQFF. CDR3 sequence (DNA): TGCGCCAGCAGCTTAGCCGGGATTGAGAATGAGCAGTTCTTC.

This sequence joins TRBV5-1 and TRBJ2-7; the match to TRBD1 covers 9 bases. The CDR3 runs to 14 residues. V was clipped by 3 bases and J by 4 bases; unmatched bases: 5. Germline V gene sequence: CDR1 SGHRS, CDR2 YFSETQ. CDR3 in DNA: TGCGCCAGCAGCTCCGGACAGGGGATATACGAGCAGTACTTC. This codes for CASSSGQGIYEQYF.

The chain recombines TRBV4-3 with TRBJ2-7; 8 positions agree with TRBD1. The CDR3 is 16 residues long. Unmatched junction bases numbered 8, after V lost 0 bases and J lost 4 bases. From germline, CDR1 is LGHNA and CDR2 YSLEER. In DNA form, the CDR3 reads TGCGCCAGCAGCCAAGAGAGGCAGGGGGCAGGGTACGAGCAGTACTTC. Translation: CASSQERQGAGYEQYF.

The chain combines TRBV6-2 or TRBV6-3 with TRBJ2-1; D might be TRBD2 (5 bases). The CDR3 is 17 amino acids. V lost 8 bases and J lost 0, with 20 bases in between. Germline CDR1 and CDR2: MNHEY and SVGEGT. CDR3 coding DNA: TGTGCCAGCGAGTTTAGAGGGATGCAGAGCTCCTACAATGAGCAGTTCTTC. The encoded protein is CASEFRGMQSSYNEQFF.

The chain links TRBV28 to TRBJ2-3, with 12 positions matching TRBD2. After removal of 7 bases from V and 2 bases from J, the junction contained 10 bases not matched to a gene. Looked up from germline, CDR1 is MDHEN and CDR2 is SYDVKM. The CDR3 is 17 residues long. The CDR3 DNA reads TGTGCCAGCAAAGGCCTAGCGGGAGGGCGAGACACAGATACGCAGTATTTT. This translates into CASKGLAGGRDTDTQYF. Drawing the rest from reference TRBV28 and TRBJ2-3, the complete variable domain is DVKVTQSSRYLVKRTGEKVFLECVQDMDHENMFWYRQDPGLGLRLIYFSYDVKMKEKGDIPEGYSVSREKKERFSLILESASTNQTSMYLCASKGLAGGRDTDTQYFGPGTRLTVL.

This clonotype was counted at least ten times. As DNA, the CDR3 is TGTGCCAGCAGCCCGGACTCCTACAATGAGCAGTTCTTC. Encoded protein: CASSPDSYNEQFF. The chain employs TRBV7-2 and TRBJ2-1; no definite D call. The germline V gene has CDR1 SGHTA and CDR2 FQGNSA. V was shortened by 5 bases and J by 0 bases, with 5 bases between the two germline ends. The length of the CDR3 is 13 residues.

As DNA, the CDR3 is TGTGCCAGCAGCCGGGCAGGGCCTGGAAACACCATATATTTT. Translating gives CASSRAGPGNTIYF. This rearrangement joins TRBV14 to TRBJ1-3, with a weak D call TRBD1 (5 bases). Germline V CDR1 and CDR2: SGHDN, FVKESK. The CDR3 spans 14 residues. V lost 4 bases and J 2 bases, leaving 9 bases between the germline ends.

The chain couples TRBV6-2 or TRBV6-3 to TRBJ2-7; D not certain. This CDR3 has 12 amino acids. Trimming left V 6 bases short and J 3 bases short, with 9 bases between. CDR1 is MNHEY and CDR2 is SVGEGT in the germline V gene. DNA for the CDR3: TGTGCCAGCAGCCAGTGGGGCTACGAGCAGTACTTC. Translating gives CASSQWGYEQYF.

This clonotype was detected a few times. The chain carries TRBV27 and TRBJ1-2; no definite D call. CDR1 is MNHEY, CDR2 SMNVEV, per germline (reference sequence). V was clipped by 6 bases and J by 0 bases, with 14 bases between them. The CDR3 extends over 15 amino acids. CDR3 coding DNA: TGTGCCAGCAGCCGTTTGCAGTCCTCTAACTATGGCTACACCTTC. Translating it yields CASSRLQSSNYGYTF.

The V gene is TRBV7-2, the J gene TRBJ2-1; 7 bases align to TRBD2. The V and J ends lost 1 base and 8 bases, in that order; junction bases with no gene match: 8. The length of the CDR3 is 15 residues. Per the germline V gene, CDR1 is SGHTA and CDR2 is FQGNSA. The CDR3 reads CASSLVGTMRDEQFF. Written as DNA, the CDR3 is TGTGCCAGCAGCTTAGTAGGGACTATGAGGGATGAGCAGTTCTTC.